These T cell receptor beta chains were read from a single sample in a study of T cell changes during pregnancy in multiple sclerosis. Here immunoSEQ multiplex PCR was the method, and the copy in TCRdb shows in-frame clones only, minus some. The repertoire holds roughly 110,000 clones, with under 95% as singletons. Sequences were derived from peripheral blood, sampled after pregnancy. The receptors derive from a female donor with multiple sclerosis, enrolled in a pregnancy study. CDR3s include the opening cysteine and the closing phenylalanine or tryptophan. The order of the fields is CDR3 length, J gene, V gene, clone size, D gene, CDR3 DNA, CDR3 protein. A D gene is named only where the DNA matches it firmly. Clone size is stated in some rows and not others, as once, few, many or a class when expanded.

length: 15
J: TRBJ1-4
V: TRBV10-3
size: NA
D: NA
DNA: TGTGCCATCAGTGAGTCGGCAGGGGCTGGTGAAAAACTGTTTTTT
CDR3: CAISESAGAGEKLFF

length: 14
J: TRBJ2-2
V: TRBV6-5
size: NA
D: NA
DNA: TGTGCCAGCAGTGGCTGGAGGGACACCGGGGAGCTGTTTTTT
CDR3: CASSGWRDTGELFF

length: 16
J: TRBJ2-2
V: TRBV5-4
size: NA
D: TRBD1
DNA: TGTGCCAGCAGCTTGAAGGAGCAGGGGGCCACCGGGGAGCTGTTTTTT
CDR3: CASSLKEQGATGELFF

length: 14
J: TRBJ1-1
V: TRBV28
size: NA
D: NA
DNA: TGTGCCAGCAGTTTCGAGGTCATGAACACTGAAGCTTTCTTT
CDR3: CASSFEVMNTEAFF

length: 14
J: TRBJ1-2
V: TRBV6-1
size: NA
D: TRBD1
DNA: TGTGCCAGCAGTGAAAGGGGGCTCGACTATGGCTACACCTTC
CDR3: CASSERGLDYGYTF

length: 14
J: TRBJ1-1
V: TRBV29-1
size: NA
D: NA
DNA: TGCAGCGCAGACCTCCAGGGTATGAACACTGAAGCTTTCTTT
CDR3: CSADLQGMNTEAFF

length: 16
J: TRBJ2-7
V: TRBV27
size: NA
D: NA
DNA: TGTGCCAGCAGTTTATCGACAAGGGGAAGTCCCTACGAGCAGTACTTC
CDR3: CASSLSTRGSPYEQYF

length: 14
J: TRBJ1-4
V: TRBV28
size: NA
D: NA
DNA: TGTGCCAGCCATATGGGACACCGTAATGAAAAACTGTTTTTT
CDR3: CASHMGHRNEKLFF

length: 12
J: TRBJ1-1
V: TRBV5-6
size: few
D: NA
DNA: TGTGCCAGCGGGAGTAGGTACACTGAAGCTTTCTTT
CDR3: CASGSRYTEAFF

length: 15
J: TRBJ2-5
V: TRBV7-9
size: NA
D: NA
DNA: TGTGCCAGCAGCCCACGGCGGCAGCTACAAGAGACCCAGTACTTC
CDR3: CASSPRRQLQETQYF

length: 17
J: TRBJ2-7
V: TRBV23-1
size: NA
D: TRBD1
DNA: TGCGCCAGCAGTCTTACGACAGGGATCCTCCTAAGCTACGAGCAGTACTTC
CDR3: CASSLTTGILLSYEQYF

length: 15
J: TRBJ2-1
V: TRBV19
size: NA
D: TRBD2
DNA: TGTGCCAGTAGGTCAACTAGCGGGGCTTACAATGAGCAGTTCTTC
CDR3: CASRSTSGAYNEQFF

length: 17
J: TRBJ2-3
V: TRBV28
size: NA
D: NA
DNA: TGTGCCAGCAGTTACCCCACCAGGGGCTGGAGCACAGATACGCAGTATTTT
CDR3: CASSYPTRGWSTDTQYF

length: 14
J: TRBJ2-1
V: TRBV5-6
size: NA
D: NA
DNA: TGTGCCAGCATCAGGGGAGCTGTCATCAATGAGCAGTTCTTC
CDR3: CASIRGAVINEQFF

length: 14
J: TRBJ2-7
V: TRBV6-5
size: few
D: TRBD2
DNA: TGTGCCAGCAGTTACGGGACTAGCGGATACGAGCAGTACTTC
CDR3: CASSYGTSGYEQYF

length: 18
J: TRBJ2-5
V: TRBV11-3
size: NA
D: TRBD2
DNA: TGTGCCAGCAGCTTAGGCGGCCTTCGGGGGGGAAGTGCAGAGACCCAGTACTTC
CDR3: CASSLGGLRGGSAETQYF

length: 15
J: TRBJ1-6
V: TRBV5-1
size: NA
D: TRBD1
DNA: TGCGCCAGCAGCCCCGGACAGGGGGCAAATTCACCCCTCCACTTT
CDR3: CASSPGQGANSPLHF

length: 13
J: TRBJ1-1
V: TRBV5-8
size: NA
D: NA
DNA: TGTGCCAGCAGCTTGGGGCAGGGTCCTGAAGCTTTCTTT
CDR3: CASSLGQGPEAFF

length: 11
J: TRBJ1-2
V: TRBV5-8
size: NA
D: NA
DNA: TGTGCCAGCAGCCCATACTCTGACTACACCTTC
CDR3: CASSPYSDYTF

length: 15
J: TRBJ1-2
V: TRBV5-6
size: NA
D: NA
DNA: TGTGCCAGCAGCTCAGGGCCGAACCTTAACTATGGCTACACCTTC
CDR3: CASSSGPNLNYGYTF

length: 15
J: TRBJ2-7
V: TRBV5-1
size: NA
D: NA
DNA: TGCGCCAGCAGCTTGGGTGTCGGGGTGCTGAGCGAGCAGTACTTC
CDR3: CASSLGVGVLSEQYF

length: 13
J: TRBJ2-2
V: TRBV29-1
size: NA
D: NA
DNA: TGCAGCGCACAGATCACAGGGACCGGGGAGCTGTTTTTT
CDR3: CSAQITGTGELFF

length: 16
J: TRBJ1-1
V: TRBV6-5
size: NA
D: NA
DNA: TGTGCCAGCAGTTACGGGGATAGAACACGGGGGGAAGAAGCTTTCTTT
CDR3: CASSYGDRTRGEEAFF

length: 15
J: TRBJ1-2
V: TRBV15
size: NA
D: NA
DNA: TGTGCCACCAGCCCGGGGGGGGGCATTGGCTATGGCTACACCTTC
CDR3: CATSPGGGIGYGYTF

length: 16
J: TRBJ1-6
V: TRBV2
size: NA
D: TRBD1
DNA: TGTGCCAGCAAGGCCAACCGGGACAGGACCTATTCACCCCTCCACTTT
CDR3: CASKANRDRTYSPLHF

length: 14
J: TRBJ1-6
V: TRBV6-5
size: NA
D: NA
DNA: TGTGCCAGCAGTTACTCGGATAGCGGTTCACCCCTCCACTTT
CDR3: CASSYSDSGSPLHF

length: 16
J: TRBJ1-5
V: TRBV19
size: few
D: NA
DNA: TGTGCCAGTAGTATGTTAACTTGGGACACCAATCAGCCCCAGCATTTT
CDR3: CASSMLTWDTNQPQHF

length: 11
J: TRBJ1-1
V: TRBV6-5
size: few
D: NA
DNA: TGTGCCAGCACTCGAGACACTGAAGCTTTCTTT
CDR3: CASTRDTEAFF

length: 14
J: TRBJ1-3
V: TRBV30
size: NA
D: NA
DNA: TGTGCCTGGACAGAAGCACAGCGGGGAAACACCATATATTTT
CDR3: CAWTEAQRGNTIYF

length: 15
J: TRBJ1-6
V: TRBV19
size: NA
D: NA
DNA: TGTGCCAGTAGTACTCAGGCCTCGAGTAATTCACCCCTCCACTTT
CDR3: CASSTQASSNSPLHF

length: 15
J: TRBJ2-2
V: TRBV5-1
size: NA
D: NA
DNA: TGCGCCAGCAGCTGGACAGACACTATCACCGGGGAGCTGTTTTTT
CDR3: CASSWTDTITGELFF

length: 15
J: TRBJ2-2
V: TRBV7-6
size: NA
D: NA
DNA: TGTGCCAGCAGCATACCGGGACTGCACACCGGGGAGCTGTTTTTT
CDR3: CASSIPGLHTGELFF

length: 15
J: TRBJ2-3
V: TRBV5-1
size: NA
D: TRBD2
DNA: TGCGCCAGCAGCTTGGCCGGGACTAGCGCCGATACGCAGTATTTT
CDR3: CASSLAGTSADTQYF

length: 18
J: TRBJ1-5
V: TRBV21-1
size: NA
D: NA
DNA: TGTGCCAGCAGCAAAAAAAGGAAAGGACAGGGAAACAATCAGCCCCAGCATTTT
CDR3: CASSKKRKGQGNNQPQHF

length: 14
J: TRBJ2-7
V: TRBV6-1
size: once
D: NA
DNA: TGTGCCAGCAGTGAAGCGAGGGCCTACCACGAGCAGTACTTC
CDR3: CASSEARAYHEQYF

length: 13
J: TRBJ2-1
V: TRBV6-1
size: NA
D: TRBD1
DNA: TGTGCCAGCAGTGAACTCAAACAGGGGGTTGAGTTCTTC
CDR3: CASSELKQGVEFF

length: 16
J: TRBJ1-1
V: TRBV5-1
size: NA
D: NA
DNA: TGCGCCAGCAGCCCAGGGGAATGGCCCTTGAACACTGAAGCTTTCTTT
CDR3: CASSPGEWPLNTEAFF